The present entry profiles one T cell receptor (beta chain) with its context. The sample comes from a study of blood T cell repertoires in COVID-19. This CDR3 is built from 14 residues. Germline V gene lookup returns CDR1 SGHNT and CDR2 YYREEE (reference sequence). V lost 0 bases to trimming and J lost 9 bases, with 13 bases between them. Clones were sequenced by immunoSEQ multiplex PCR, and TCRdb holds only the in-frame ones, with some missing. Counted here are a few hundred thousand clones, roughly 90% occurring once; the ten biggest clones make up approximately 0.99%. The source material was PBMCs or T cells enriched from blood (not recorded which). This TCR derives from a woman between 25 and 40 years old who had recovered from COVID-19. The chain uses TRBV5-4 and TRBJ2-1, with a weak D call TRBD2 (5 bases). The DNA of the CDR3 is TGTGCCAGCAGCTTGGGGGCTAGCCCAGGTGAGCAGTTCTTC. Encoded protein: CASSLGASPGEQFF.